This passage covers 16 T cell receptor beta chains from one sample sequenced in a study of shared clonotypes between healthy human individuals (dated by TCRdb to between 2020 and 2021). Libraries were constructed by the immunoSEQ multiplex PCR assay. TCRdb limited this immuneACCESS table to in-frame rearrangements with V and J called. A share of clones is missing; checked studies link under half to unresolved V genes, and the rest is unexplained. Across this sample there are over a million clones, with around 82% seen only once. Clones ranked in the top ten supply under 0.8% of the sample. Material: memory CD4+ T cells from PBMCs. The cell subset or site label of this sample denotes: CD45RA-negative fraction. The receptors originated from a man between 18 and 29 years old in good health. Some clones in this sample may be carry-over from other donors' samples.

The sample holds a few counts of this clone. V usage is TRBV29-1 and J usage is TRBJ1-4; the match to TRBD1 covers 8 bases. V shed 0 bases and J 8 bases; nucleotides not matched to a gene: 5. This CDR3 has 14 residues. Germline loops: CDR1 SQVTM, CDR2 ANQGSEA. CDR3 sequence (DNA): TGCAGCGTTGAAGACAGGGGGCATCGAGAAAAACTGTTTTTT. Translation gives CSVEDRGHREKLFF.

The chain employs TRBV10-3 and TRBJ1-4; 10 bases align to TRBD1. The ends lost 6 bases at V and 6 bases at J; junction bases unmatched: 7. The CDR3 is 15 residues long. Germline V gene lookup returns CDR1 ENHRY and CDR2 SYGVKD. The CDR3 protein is CAIRKGTGDHEKLFF. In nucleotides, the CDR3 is TGTGCCATCAGGAAAGGGACAGGGGATCATGAAAAACTGTTTTTT.

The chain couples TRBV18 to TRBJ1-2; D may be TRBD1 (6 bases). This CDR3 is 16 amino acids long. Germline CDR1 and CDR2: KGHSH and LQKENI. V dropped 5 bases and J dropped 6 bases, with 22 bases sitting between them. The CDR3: CASSSRPGADFDGYTF. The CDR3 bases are TGTGCCAGCTCATCCCGCCCAGGGGCGGATTTTGATGGCTACACCTTC. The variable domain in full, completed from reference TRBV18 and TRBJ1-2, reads NAGVMQNPRHLVRRRGQEARLRCSPMKGHSHVYWYRQLPEEGLKFMVYLQKENIIDESGMPKERFSAEFPKEGPSILRIQQVVRGDSAAYFCASSSRPGADFDGYTFGSGTRLTVV.

The CDR3 spells CASSLEWGQATDTQYF. CDR3 nucleotides: TGCGCCAGCAGCTTGGAATGGGGACAGGCTACAGATACGCAGTATTTT. The chain couples TRBV5-1 to TRBJ2-3, with 8 nucleotides matching TRBD1. This CDR3 spans 16 amino acids. Looked up from germline, CDR1 is SGHRS and CDR2 is YFSETQ. V was clipped by 0 bases and J by 3 bases; unmatched bases: 6.

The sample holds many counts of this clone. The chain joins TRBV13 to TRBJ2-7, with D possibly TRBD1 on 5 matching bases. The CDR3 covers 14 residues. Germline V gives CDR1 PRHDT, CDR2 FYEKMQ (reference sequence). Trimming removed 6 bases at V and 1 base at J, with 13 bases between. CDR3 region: CASRTAGYSYEQYF. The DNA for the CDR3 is TGTGCCAGCAGGACCGCAGGGTATTCCTACGAGCAGTACTTC. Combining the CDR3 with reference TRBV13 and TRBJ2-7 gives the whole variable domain AAGVIQSPRHLIKEKRETATLKCYPIPRHDTVYWYQQGPGQDPQFLISFYEKMQSDKGSIPDRFSAQQFSDYHSELNMSSLELGDSALYFCASRTAGYSYEQYFGPGTRLTVT.

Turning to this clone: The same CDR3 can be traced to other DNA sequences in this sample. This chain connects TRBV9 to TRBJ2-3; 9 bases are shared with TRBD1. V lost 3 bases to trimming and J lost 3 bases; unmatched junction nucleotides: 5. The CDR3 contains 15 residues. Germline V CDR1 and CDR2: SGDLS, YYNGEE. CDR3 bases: TGTGCCAGCAGCGGACGGGACAGGGCGACAGATACGCAGTATTTT. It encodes CASSGRDRATDTQYF.

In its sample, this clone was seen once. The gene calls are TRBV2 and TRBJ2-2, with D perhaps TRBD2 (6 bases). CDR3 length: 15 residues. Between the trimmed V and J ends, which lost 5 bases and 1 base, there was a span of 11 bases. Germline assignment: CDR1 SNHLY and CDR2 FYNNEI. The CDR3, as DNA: TGTGCCAGCAGTCAATACGGGGGGAACACCGGGGAGCTGTTTTTT. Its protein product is CASSQYGGNTGELFF.

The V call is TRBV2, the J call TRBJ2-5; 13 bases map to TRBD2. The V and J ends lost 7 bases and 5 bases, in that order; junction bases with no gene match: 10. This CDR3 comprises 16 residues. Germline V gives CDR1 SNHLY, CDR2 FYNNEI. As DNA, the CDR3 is TGTGCCAGCAATGGACTAGCGGGGGCCACGGGGGAGACCCAGTACTTC. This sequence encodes CASNGLAGATGETQYF. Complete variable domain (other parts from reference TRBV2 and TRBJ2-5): EPEVTQTPSHQVTQMGQEVILRCVPISNHLYFYWYRQILGQKVEFLVSFYNNEISEKSEIFDDQFSVERPDGSNFTLKIRSTKLEDSAMYFCASNGLAGATGETQYFGPGTRLLVL.

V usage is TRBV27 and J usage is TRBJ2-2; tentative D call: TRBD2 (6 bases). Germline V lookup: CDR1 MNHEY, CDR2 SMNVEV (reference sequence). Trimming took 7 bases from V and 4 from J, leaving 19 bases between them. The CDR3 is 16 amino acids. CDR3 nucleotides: TGTGCCAGCAATCCCCTAGGAGCCGGGAGCACCGGGGAGCTGTTTTTT. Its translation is CASNPLGAGSTGELFF.

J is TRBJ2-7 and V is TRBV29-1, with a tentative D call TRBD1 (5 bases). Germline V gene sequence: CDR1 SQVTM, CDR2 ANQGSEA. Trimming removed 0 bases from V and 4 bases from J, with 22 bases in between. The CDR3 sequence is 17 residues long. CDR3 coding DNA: TGCAGCGTTGAAGATCGGCAGCTTCAAGGGGCGCCGTACGAGCAGTACTTC. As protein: CSVEDRQLQGAPYEQYF.

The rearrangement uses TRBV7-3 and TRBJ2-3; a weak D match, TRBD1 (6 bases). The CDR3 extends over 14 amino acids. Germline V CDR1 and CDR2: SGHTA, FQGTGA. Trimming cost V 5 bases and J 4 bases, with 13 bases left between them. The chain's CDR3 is CASSRNQGSDTQYF. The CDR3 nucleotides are TGTGCCAGCAGCCGGAACCAGGGGTCAGATACGCAGTATTTT.

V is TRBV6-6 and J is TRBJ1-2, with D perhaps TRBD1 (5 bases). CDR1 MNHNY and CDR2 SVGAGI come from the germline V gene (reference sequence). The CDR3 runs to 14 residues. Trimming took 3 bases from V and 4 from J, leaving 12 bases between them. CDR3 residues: CASSYGLGGYGYTF. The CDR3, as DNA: TGTGCCAGCAGTTATGGGCTTGGGGGCTATGGCTACACCTTC.

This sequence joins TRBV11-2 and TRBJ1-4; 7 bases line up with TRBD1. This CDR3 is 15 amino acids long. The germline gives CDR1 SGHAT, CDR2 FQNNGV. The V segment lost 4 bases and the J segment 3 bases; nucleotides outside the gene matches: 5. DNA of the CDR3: TGTGCCAGCAGCTACACAGGGGCCTCTAATGAAAAACTGTTTTTT. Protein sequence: CASSYTGASNEKLFF.

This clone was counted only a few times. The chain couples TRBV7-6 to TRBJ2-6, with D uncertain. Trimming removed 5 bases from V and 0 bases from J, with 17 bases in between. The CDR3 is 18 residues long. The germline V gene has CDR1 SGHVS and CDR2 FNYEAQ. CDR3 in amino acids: CASSPIGLGFSGANVLTF. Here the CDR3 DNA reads TGTGCCAGCAGCCCAATCGGGTTAGGCTTCTCTGGGGCCAACGTCCTGACTTTC.

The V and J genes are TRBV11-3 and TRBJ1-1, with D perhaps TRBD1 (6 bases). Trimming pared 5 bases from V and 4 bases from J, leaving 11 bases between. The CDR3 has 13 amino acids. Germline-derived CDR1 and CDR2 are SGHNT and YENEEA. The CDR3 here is CASSPGASTEAFF. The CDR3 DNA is TGTGCCAGCAGCCCAGGGGCGAGCACTGAAGCTTTCTTT.

For the CDR3, the DNA is TGCGCCAGCAGCTCGGGTTTCGGGGAGCGGGAGTATGAGCAGTTCTTC. The encoded protein is CASSSGFGEREYEQFF. The V call is TRBV5-1, the J call TRBJ2-1; 8 bases match TRBD2. This CDR3 is built from 16 residues. Germline V CDR1 and CDR2: SGHRS, YFSETQ. With 3 bases clipped from V and 8 bases from J, the junction kept 13 bases outside the gene matches.